The clone carrying this T cell receptor (beta chain) was seen a handful of times. It was RNA transcripts that yielded the amplified TCR beta CDR3 regions. The HTBI primer set was used in a first-round RT-PCR of the TCR CDR3. TCRdb recomputed calls from the multiplex PCR reads with MiXCR, one row per CDR3 protein. In the table there are under 300,000 distinct CDR3 sequences, roughly 15% of which are singletons. The data were obtained in a study of T cells in Graves' hyperthyroidism and ophthalmopathy. Whole-study context: At the time of initial diagnosis and before any treatment, peripheral blood was collected.

Germline V gene data show CDR1 as SQVTM and CDR2 as ANQGSEA. The V segment lost 6 bases and the J segment 1 base; nucleotides outside the gene matches: 5. This CDR3 is 13 amino acids long. The specimen sequenced was blood. This chain connects TRBV29-1 to TRBJ2-5; 7 positions agree with TRBD2. The origin of this receptor is a woman in her thirties or forties with Graves' hyperthyroidism that later progressed to Graves' ophthalmopathy. CDR3: CSVGLISQETQYF. The CDR3, as DNA: TGCAGCGTGGGACTAATCTCCCAAGAGACCCAGTACTTC. The entire variable domain, with the rest obtained from reference TRBV29-1 and TRBJ2-5, is as follows: SAVISQKPSRDICQRGTSLTIQCQVDSQVTMMFWYRQQPGQSLTLIATANQGSEATYESGFVIDKFPISRPNLTFSTLTVSNMSPEDSSIYLCSVGLISQETQYFGPGTRLLVL.